The following is a T cell receptor (beta chain) sequence with its context. Germline V gene sequence: CDR1 MGHDK, CDR2 SYGVNS. This CDR3 is built from 13 residues. V lost 1 base and J lost 7, with 7 bases in between. Using a J-beta primer mix together with a sample-barcoded 5' primer, a second PCR was run for about 7 to 12 cycles. MiXCR, applied by TCRdb to the 5' RACE reads, yields one record per CDR3 protein. The profile shows under 2 million distinct CDR3 sequences, roughly 30% of them singletons. The data originate from a study of blood T cells in healthy people across ages. This sequence joins TRBV25-1 and TRBJ2-2; D not certain. The sample consisted of blood. The clonotype comes from a woman younger than 45 in good health. CDR3 bases: TGTGCCAGCAGTGAATCAAGGAGCGGGGAGCTGTTTTTT. This translates into CASSESRSGELFF.